Listed here are 11 T cell receptor beta chains from one sample, sequenced in a study of identical twins. TCRdb fed the 5' RACE reads into MiXCR, producing one record per CDR3 protein. Of some 440,000 distinct CDR3 sequences in the sample, 20% to 25% were seen once. These sequences were also reported in another study, on T cells expressing NK-cell markers.

Sequenced material: CD4+ T cells sorted from blood. The receptors stem from a woman between 18 and 29 years old in good health.

In its sample, this clonotype was seen a few times. The chain is built from TRBV5-1 and TRBJ2-1, with 9 nucleotides matching TRBD2. This CDR3 spans 15 amino acids. Trimming removed 0 bases from V and 8 bases from J; junction bases left unmatched: 6. Germline V gene data show CDR1 as SGHRS and CDR2 as YFSETQ. CDR3 loop: CASSLVGGRADEQFF. As DNA, the CDR3 is TGCGCCAGCAGCTTGGTGGGCGGGAGGGCCGATGAGCAGTTCTTC.

CDR3 DNA sequence: TGTGCCACCAGCAGATACCAAAGCGAGCAGTACTTC. This gives the protein CATSRYQSEQYF. The rearrangement uses TRBV15 and TRBJ2-7; D call uncertain. CDR1 and CDR2 from the germline V gene are LNHNV and YYDKDF (reference sequence). This CDR3 is built from 12 residues. V gave up 2 bases and J gave up 6 bases, with 8 bases separating them.

In this sample, this clonotype turned up many times. At one boundary the junction diverges from the germline segment, which might be a read error. The J gene is TRBJ2-2, the V gene TRBV3-1; D is ambiguous. This CDR3 region has 12 residues. Germline CDR1 LGHDT, CDR2 YNNKEL (reference sequence). The CDR3 DNA follows: TGCGCCAGCAGCCAGCGCACCGGGGAGCTGTTTTTT. Protein: CASSQRTGELFF. The whole variable domain, filled in from reference TRBV3-1 and TRBJ2-2, reads DTAVSQTPKYLVTQMGNDKSIKCEQNLGHDTMYWYKQDSKKFLKIMFSYNNKELIINETVPNRFSPKSPDKAHLNLHINSLELGDSAVYFCASSQRTGELFFGEGSRLTVL.

The chain recombines TRBV20-1 with TRBJ2-1, with TRBD2 identical over 8 bases. The CDR3 runs 16 residues. The trim removed 4 bases at V and 0 bases at J, leaving 8 bases unmatched. Germline V gene lookup returns CDR1 DFQATT and CDR2 SNEGSKA (reference sequence). The CDR3 protein is CSATASGSVSYNEQFF. CDR3 DNA sequence: TGCAGTGCTACCGCGAGCGGGAGTGTCTCCTACAATGAGCAGTTCTTC.

This clonotype was counted once. The CDR3 DNA reads TGTGCCAGCAGCCAAGCGACTCATGAGCAGTTCTTC. Amino acid sequence: CASSQATHEQFF. The chain recombines TRBV3-1 with TRBJ2-1; D call uncertain. Trimming removed 1 base from V and 8 bases from J, with 6 bases in between. The CDR3 sequence is 12 residues long. Germline CDR1 is LGHDT and CDR2 is YNNKEL (reference sequence).

This clonotype came up once. The gene calls are TRBV30 and TRBJ1-2, with 8 nucleotides matching TRBD1. Looked up from germline, CDR1 is GTSNPN and CDR2 is SVGIG (reference sequence). This CDR3 spans 14 amino acids. The V and J ends lost 2 bases and 0 bases, in that order; junction bases with no gene match: 2. The CDR3 protein is CAWSMTGANYGYTF. The CDR3 DNA reads as TGTGCCTGGAGTATGACAGGGGCTAACTATGGCTACACCTTC.

The chain joins TRBV20-1 to TRBJ2-2; TRBD1 might be the D (6 bases). V was trimmed by 1 base and J by 4 bases, leaving 10 bases between them. Germline CDR1 and CDR2: DFQATT and SNEGSKA (reference sequence). This CDR3 is 14 amino acids long. The CDR3 nucleotides are TGCAGTGCTAGAGGGGGGCAAGGCACCGGGGAGCTGTTTTTT. Translation: CSARGGQGTGELFF.

The chain recombines TRBV7-2 with TRBJ1-1; 7 bases are a match to TRBD1. The CDR3 is 15 amino acids. V was clipped by 6 bases and J by 0 bases; unmatched bases: 7. From germline, CDR1 is SGHTA and CDR2 FQGNSA. The CDR3, as DNA: TGTGCCAGCAGGAAGTGGGGGACAGTGAACACTGAAGCTTTCTTT. Its protein product is CASRKWGTVNTEAFF.

The chain is built from TRBV12-3 or TRBV12-4 and TRBJ1-6; D gene uncertain. The germline V and J ends were trimmed by 4 bases and 6 bases, with 13 bases remaining between them. The CDR3 is 15 amino acids. The CDR3 protein is CASSSSGGGNSPLHF. CDR3 DNA: TGTGCCAGCAGTTCGTCTGGTGGAGGTAATTCACCCCTCCACTTT.

This clonotype showed up many times. The chain links TRBV29-1 to TRBJ2-1; 11 bases match TRBD2. V lost 4 bases to trimming and J lost 1 base; unmatched junction nucleotides: 6. The CDR3 contains 16 residues. Germline V gives CDR1 SQVTM, CDR2 ANQGSEA. The CDR3 DNA reads TGCAGCGTTGGGCTAGCGGGAGGTAGGTCCTACAATGAGCAGTTCTTC. Translation gives CSVGLAGGRSYNEQFF.

The chain carries TRBV14 and TRBJ2-1, with a weak D call TRBD2 (5 bases). The germline V gene encodes CDR1 SGHDN and CDR2 FVKESK. Between the trimmed V and J ends, which lost 0 bases and 9 bases, there was a span of 12 bases. This CDR3 is 14 amino acids long. The CDR3 here is CASSQDRGLGEQFF. CDR3 coding DNA: TGTGCCAGCAGCCAAGATCGAGGGCTAGGTGAGCAGTTCTTC.